This T cell receptor (beta chain) was sequenced during a study of T cells in Graves' hyperthyroidism and ophthalmopathy. The CDR3 contains 14 residues. Trimming shortened V by 1 base and J by 3 bases, and 6 bases separated the two germline ends. The source material, RNA transcripts, was used to amplify TCR beta CDR3 regions. HTBI primers were used for first-round RT-PCR of the TCR CDR3. TCRdb called the multiplex PCR reads again in MiXCR, with one record for every CDR3 protein. Here the sample spans 250,000 to 300,000 distinct CDR3 sequences, about 15% being singletons. The clonotype originates from a woman in her fifties or sixties with Graves' ophthalmopathy. The chain links TRBV12-3 or TRBV12-4 to TRBJ2-2; no firm D call. Sequenced material: blood. CDR3 loop: CASSLGADTGELFF. The CDR3 DNA reads as TGTGCCAGCAGTTTAGGGGCCGACACCGGGGAGCTGTTTTTT.